The 23 T cell receptor beta chains in this list originate from one sample, sequenced in a study of cytomegalovirus exposure and HLA in healthy donors. The PCR employed 60 Vbeta primers together with 13 Jbeta primers. Sequencing was performed with immunoSEQ multiplex PCR; in TCRdb, only in-frame clones are kept and a portion is missing. This sample has over 85,000 clones, with about 81% found just once. Input material: PBMCs. Receptors were obtained from a man between 35 and 55 years old in good health and CMV-seropositive.

The chain uses TRBV5-1 and TRBJ2-2; a possible D gene is TRBD2 (6 bases). Germline-derived CDR1 and CDR2 are SGHRS and YFSETQ. V shed 1 base and J shed 1 base, with 11 bases lying between them. CDR3 size: 16 residues. The CDR3 bases are TGCGCCAGCAGCTTGATGTGGGAGGAGAACACCGGGGAGCTGTTTTTT. This encodes CASSLMWEENTGELFF.

This clone was counted between two and nine times. V gene TRBV5-6 combines with J gene TRBJ2-1; perhaps TRBD1 as D (6 bases). Germline CDR1 is SGHDT and CDR2 is YYEEEE. The ends were cut back, 2 bases at V and 3 bases at J, with 18 bases in the middle. The CDR3 sequence is 17 residues long. In DNA, the CDR3 is TGTGCCAGCAGCTTCGGACAGACCTCGGTCAGCTACAATGAGCAGTTCTTC. Encoded protein: CASSFGQTSVSYNEQFF.

The chain combines TRBV6-1 with TRBJ2-4, with a weak D call TRBD1 (5 bases). The CDR3 loop spans 12 amino acids. Trimming shortened V by 4 bases and J by 12 bases, and 13 bases separated the two germline ends. The germline V gene has CDR1 MNHNS and CDR2 SASEGT. CDR3 nucleotide sequence: TGTGCCAGCAGTGGAGTAGTAGACAGTCAGTACTTC. It yields the protein CASSGVVDSQYF.

The chain carries TRBV11-2 and TRBJ2-7; D perhaps matches TRBD2 (6 bases). V was trimmed by 5 bases and J by 2 bases, leaving 16 bases between them. CDR1 SGHAT and CDR2 FQNNGV come from the germline V gene. The CDR3 is 15 amino acids. The CDR3 nucleotides are TGTGCCAGCAGCCCTCGCCTAGCGAGTCCCTACGAGCAGTACTTC. It encodes CASSPRLASPYEQYF.

The chain is built from TRBV5-1 and TRBJ1-2; D remains ambiguous. CDR3 size: 13 residues. From germline, CDR1 is SGHRS and CDR2 YFSETQ. V shed 3 bases and J shed 6 bases, with 12 bases lying between them. The CDR3, as DNA: TGCGCCAGCAGCTCCGACCACAGAAATGGCTACACCTTC. This translates into CASSSDHRNGYTF.

The chain has TRBV14 and TRBJ2-2; D gene ambiguous. Trimming removed 3 bases at V and 7 bases at J, with 12 bases between. CDR1 and CDR2 from the germline V gene are SGHDN and FVKESK. The CDR3 spans 14 residues. DNA of the CDR3: TGTGCCAGCAGCCACATAACCGGCGGCGGGGAGCTGTTTTTT. Translating gives CASSHITGGGELFF.

This clone was seen a single time. V gene TRBV7-8 combines with J gene TRBJ2-7, with a possible D match to TRBD1 (5 bases). The germline V and J ends were trimmed by 2 bases and 3 bases, with 11 bases remaining between them. CDR3 length equals 14 residues. CDR1 and CDR2 (germline): SGHVS, FQNEAQ. The CDR3 coding sequence is TGTGCCAGCAGCTTACCAGGGCCAGACTACGAGCAGTACTTC. Its translation is CASSLPGPDYEQYF.

This clone was observed once. A read error may account for a junction end that differs from germline. The chain combines TRBV28 with TRBJ1-5; D is unclear. Germline lookup yields CDR1 MDHEN and CDR2 SYDVKM. This CDR3 is 13 amino acids long. CDR3 bases: TGTACCAGCAGACCAGATAGCAATCAGCCCCAGCATTTT. Its protein is CTSRPDSNQPQHF.

The rearrangement links TRBV30 to TRBJ2-3; the D gene is possibly TRBD2 (5 bases). The germline V gene has CDR1 GTSNPN and CDR2 SVGIG (reference sequence). V was cut by 2 bases and J by 1 base, with 10 bases left in between. The CDR3 loop spans 14 amino acids. The CDR3 here is CAWSSPRGTDTQYF. CDR3 nucleotides: TGTGCCTGGAGTTCCCCGCGGGGCACAGATACGCAGTATTTT.

The chain links TRBV30 to TRBJ2-5; possibly TRBD1 for D (6 bases). The CDR3 spans 13 residues. Trimming shortened V by 1 base and J by 6 bases, and 12 bases separated the two germline ends. CDR1 is GTSNPN and CDR2 is SVGIG in the germline V gene (reference sequence). As DNA, the CDR3 is TGTGCCTGGAGTGGTGGGGGCCTGAAGACCCAGTACTTC. It is translated as CAWSGGGLKTQYF.

The chain is built from TRBV7-9 and TRBJ2-7; 7 bases line up with TRBD2. The germline CDR1 and CDR2 sequences are SEHNR and FQNEAQ (reference sequence). This CDR3 is 14 amino acids long. V was pared by 8 bases and J by 0 bases, with 7 bases of the junction left unmatched. The CDR3 protein is CASGRASGSYEQYF. CDR3 sequence (DNA): TGTGCCAGCGGCCGGGCTAGCGGCTCCTACGAGCAGTACTTC.

This chain links TRBV5-1 with TRBJ2-7, with TRBD2 identical over 12 bases. J was trimmed by 1 base and V by 5 bases; bases with no gene match: 1. This CDR3 has 14 amino acids. Germline V gene lookup returns CDR1 SGHRS and CDR2 YFSETQ. CDR3 protein: CASRLAGGSYEQYF. The CDR3 DNA follows: TGCGCCAGCAGACTAGCGGGGGGTTCCTACGAGCAGTACTTC.

The V and J genes are TRBV18 and TRBJ2-5; 9 bases are a match to TRBD1. V shed 3 bases, J shed 4 bases, and the junction held 6 bases outside the gene matches. CDR1 is KGHSH and CDR2 is LQKENI in the germline V gene. The CDR3 covers 15 residues. CDR3 residues: CASSPTGGSGETQYF. CDR3 coding DNA: TGTGCCAGCTCACCTACAGGGGGCTCGGGAGAGACCCAGTACTTC.

The CDR3 DNA follows: TGTGCCAGCAGCTCTTCCGGGACAGGGACCTACGAGCAGTACTTC. The encoded protein is CASSSSGTGTYEQYF. The V call is TRBV6-1, the J call TRBJ2-7, with 9 bases fitting TRBD1. CDR3 length: 15 amino acids. Germline V gives CDR1 MNHNS, CDR2 SASEGT. The ends lost 6 bases at V and 2 bases at J; junction bases unmatched: 8.

The chain links TRBV2 to TRBJ1-2; weak D call: TRBD1 (6 bases). Germline assignment: CDR1 SNHLY and CDR2 FYNNEI. V lost 7 bases to trimming and J lost 8 bases, with 20 bases between them. The CDR3 consists of 14 residues. The CDR3 is CASTALGGRGGYTF. The CDR3, as DNA: TGTGCCAGCACCGCTTTGGGGGGGCGCGGGGGCTACACCTTC.

The chain combines TRBV7-2 with TRBJ2-5; no clear D gene. The CDR3 has 13 residues. Between the trimmed V and J ends, which lost 3 bases and 5 bases, there was a span of 10 bases. Germline V gene lookup returns CDR1 SGHTA and CDR2 FQGNSA. CDR3 coding DNA: TGTGCCAGCAGCTTCGTGGTGGGCGAGACCCAGTACTTC. It translates to CASSFVVGETQYF.

The V gene is TRBV7-6, the J gene TRBJ1-6; D is possibly TRBD1 (6 bases). The CDR3 spans 15 residues. V was trimmed by 5 bases and J by 7 bases, leaving 15 bases between them. Looked up from germline, CDR1 is SGHVS and CDR2 is FNYEAQ. This CDR3 is CASSHIRDKNSPLHF. CDR3 bases: TGTGCCAGCAGCCATATTCGGGACAAAAATTCACCCCTCCACTTT.

The chain links TRBV30 to TRBJ1-6, with a tentative D call TRBD1 (5 bases). Trimming cost V 0 bases and J 7 bases, with 7 bases left between them. This CDR3 spans 13 amino acids. CDR1 is GTSNPN, CDR2 SVGIG, per germline (reference sequence). CDR3 sequence: CAWSVQENSPLHF. Written as DNA, the CDR3 is TGTGCCTGGAGTGTACAGGAAAATTCACCCCTCCACTTT.

This clone was seen a few times. The chain is built from TRBV7-9 and TRBJ1-4, with TRBD1 identical over 7 bases. CDR1 is SEHNR and CDR2 is FQNEAQ in the germline V gene (reference sequence). V dropped 5 bases and J dropped 8; count of bases not matched to a gene: 5. The CDR3 consists of 13 residues. The CDR3 loop is CASSGQAVEKLFF. CDR3 nucleotide sequence: TGTGCCAGCAGCGGACAGGCGGTGGAAAAACTGTTTTTT.

The V and J genes are TRBV5-8 and TRBJ1-2, with D unresolved. This CDR3 has 14 amino acids. CDR1 is SGHTS and CDR2 is YDEGEE in the germline V gene. The ends were cut back, 2 bases at V and 6 bases at J, with 14 bases in the middle. The CDR3 protein is CASSFGFMRDGYTF. CDR3 nucleotides: TGTGCCAGCAGCTTCGGTTTTATGAGGGATGGCTACACCTTC.

This rearrangement joins TRBV6-4 to TRBJ1-1; D call uncertain. The CDR3 loop spans 13 amino acids. Between the trimmed V and J ends, which lost 4 bases and 3 bases, there was a span of 9 bases. In germline, CDR1 is MRHNA, CDR2 SNTAGT. The CDR3 DNA sequence: TGTGCCAGCAGTGGAGGGCTTGACACTGAAGCTTTCTTT. It encodes CASSGGLDTEAFF.

The CDR3 loop is CASSLAGTGQETQYF. The CDR3 region has the DNA TGCGCCAGCAGCTTGGCGGGGACAGGGCAAGAGACCCAGTACTTC. The chain carries TRBV5-1 and TRBJ2-5; 9 positions match TRBD1. Germline CDR1 is SGHRS and CDR2 is YFSETQ. The length of the CDR3 is 15 residues. Losses at the gene ends were 0 bases for V and 2 bases for J; bases not matched to a gene: 2.

V and J are TRBV6-1 and TRBJ2-7; tentative D call: TRBD2 (5 bases). This CDR3 has 13 amino acids. The V gene lost 6 bases and the J gene lost 3 bases, with 12 bases spanning the gap. CDR1 is MNHNS, CDR2 SASEGT, per germline. Here the CDR3 DNA reads TGTGCCAGCAGCTCCGGGAAAAACTACGAGCAGTACTTC. Protein: CASSSGKNYEQYF.